One and the same sample provided the 7 T cell receptor beta chains below, sequenced in a study of cytomegalovirus exposure and HLA in healthy donors. Clones were read by immunoSEQ multiplex PCR, and TCRdb kept only the in-frame ones, dropping some. This sample has 65,000 to 95,000 clones; approximately 95% occur once, and the top ten carry 3% to 3.5%. What was sequenced was PBMCs. The receptor set was obtained from a young man in good health and CMV-seronegative.

V and J are TRBV18 and TRBJ1-1; D perhaps matches TRBD1 (5 bases). CDR1 is KGHSH, CDR2 LQKENI, per germline. The CDR3 extends over 17 amino acids. The V end was cut by 3 bases, the J end by 2 bases, with 19 bases between. CDR3 in DNA: TGTGCCAGCTCACCCCGTTGGGGGGACTCTCCTAACACTGAAGCTTTCTTT. Translation gives CASSPRWGDSPNTEAFF. Variable domain in full (rest from reference TRBV18 and TRBJ1-1): NAGVMQNPRHLVRRRGQEARLRCSPMKGHSHVYWYRQLPEEGLKFMVYLQKENIIDESGMPKERFSAEFPKEGPSILRIQQVVRGDSAAYFCASSPRWGDSPNTEAFFGQGTRLTVV.

The chain joins TRBV5-1 to TRBJ1-2; D remains unclear. The CDR3 covers 13 residues. The V and J ends lost 0 bases and 6 bases respectively, with 9 bases between them. Germline V gene data show CDR1 as SGHRS and CDR2 as YFSETQ. CDR3: CASSLGQSDGYTF. In DNA, the CDR3 is TGCGCCAGCAGCTTGGGGCAGTCTGATGGCTACACCTTC.

The rearrangement uses TRBV2 and TRBJ2-3; TRBD2 might be the D (6 bases). Per germline, CDR1 SNHLY and CDR2 FYNNEI. Trimming pared 7 bases from V and 2 bases from J, leaving 16 bases between. This CDR3 contains 15 residues. The CDR3 bases are TGTGCCAGCAACGGACGCGGCGGGATCACAGATACGCAGTATTTT. The encoded protein is CASNGRGGITDTQYF.

This clone was seen once. The J gene is TRBJ2-7, the V gene TRBV6-5; D unresolved. The CDR3 is 14 residues long. V lost 0 bases and J lost 4, with 10 bases in between. Per the germline V gene, CDR1 is MNHEY and CDR2 is SVGAGI. CDR3 residues: CASSYSSRKYEQYF. The CDR3 DNA sequence: TGTGCCAGCAGTTACTCGTCTAGGAAATACGAGCAGTACTTC.

The genes are TRBV15 and TRBJ2-7, with 10 bases that match TRBD2. This CDR3 contains 16 residues. Germline V CDR1 and CDR2: LNHNV, YYDKDF (reference sequence). With 0 bases clipped from V and 0 bases from J, the junction kept 2 bases outside the gene matches. The CDR3 nucleotides read TGTGCCACCAGCAGAGATGCTAGCGGGGGCTCCTACGAGCAGTACTTC. Translation gives CATSRDASGGSYEQYF. Drawing the rest from reference TRBV15 and TRBJ2-7, the complete variable domain is DAMVIQNPRYQVTQFGKPVTLSCSQTLNHNVMYWYQQKSSQAPKLLFHYYDKDFNNEADTPDNFQSRRPNTSFCFLDIRSPGLGDTAMYLCATSRDASGGSYEQYFGPGTRLTVT.

The chain recombines TRBV6-1 with TRBJ1-1; no clear D. V dropped 2 bases and J dropped 4 bases, with 11 bases sitting between them. The CDR3 spans 14 residues. CDR1 MNHNS and CDR2 SASEGT come from the germline V gene. CDR3 DNA: TGTGCCAGCAGTGAATTGGGAGGTATCACTGAAGCTTTCTTT. Translation gives CASSELGGITEAFF.

Concerning this clone: One junction end disagrees with the germline gene, perhaps due to a read error. The J gene is TRBJ1-1, the V gene TRBV2; 8 bases agree with TRBD1. Germline loops: CDR1 SNHLY, CDR2 FYNNEI. The CDR3 loop spans 13 amino acids. CDR3 in amino acids: CASSEDRGAEAFF. CDR3 coding DNA: TGTGCCAGCAGCGAAGACAGGGGCGCTGAAGCTTTCTTT.